This is a list of T cell receptor beta chains from one sample in a study of molecular identifiers for immune sequencing clone quantification. MiXCR was run by TCRdb on the PCR reads, yielding one entry per CDR3 protein. Counted here are some 100,000 distinct CDR3 sequences, 36% occurring once; the ten biggest clones make up 4% to 4.5%. Input material: naive CD8+ T cells from blood, with Jurkat cell RNA spiked in. Every receptor here comes from a human donor in good health. Some libraries in this study had Jurkat cell RNA spiked in. Both conserved end residues are part of each CDR3. D genes are given only for firm matches. Rows give clone size only sometimes, using once, few, many, or a class for an expanded clone.

V gene	D gene	clone size	J gene	CDR3 DNA	CDR3 protein
TRBV6-2/TRBV6-3	-	-	TRBJ2-7	TGTGCCAGCAGCCACGGTGGTAGGGACGAGCAGTACTTC	CASSHGGRDEQYF
TRBV28	TRBD1	-	TRBJ1-6	TGTGCCAGCAGTCACGGACAGGGTTGGGCACCCCTCCACTTT	CASSHGQGWAPLHF
TRBV2	-	-	TRBJ2-1	TGTGCCAGCACCTGGCAAAGGCTGGAGCAGTTCTTC	CASTWQRLEQFF
TRBV20-1	TRBD1	-	TRBJ2-1	TGCAGTGCTCCGGGACAGGCCTACAATGAGCAGTTCTTC	CSAPGQAYNEQFF
TRBV11-2	-	-	TRBJ2-5	TGTGCCAGCAGCTTAGATCAAAACTATGAGACCCAGTACTTC	CASSLDQNYETQYF
TRBV12-3/TRBV12-4	-	few	TRBJ1-1	TGTGCCAGCAGGAGACAGATTCCCTGGACAATGAACACTGAAGCTTTCTTT	CASRRQIPWTMNTEAFF
TRBV14	TRBD1	-	TRBJ2-7	TGTGCCAGCAGCCAAGGTTGGAATAGACAGGGTCCCTACGAGCAGTACTTC	CASSQGWNRQGPYEQYF
TRBV5-6	-	-	TRBJ2-3	TGTGCCAGCAGCTTGGTCAGCGGCACAGATACGCAGTATTTT	CASSLVSGTDTQYF
TRBV28	-	-	TRBJ1-6	TGTGCCAGCAGTTTACAGGGCTATTCACCCCTCCACTTT	CASSLQGYSPLHF
TRBV23-1	-	many	TRBJ2-1	TGCGCCAGCAGTCACCCCTGGCCACGCAGGTACGGCAATGAGCAGTTCTTC	CASSHPWPRRYGNEQFF
TRBV4-1	-	-	TRBJ2-3	TGCGCCAGCAGCCAAGGTGCAGATACGCAGTATTTT	CASSQGADTQYF
TRBV11-2	-	-	TRBJ2-5	TGTGCCAGCGGCTTAGGGGGCCGGGGTAGCGGACAAGAGACCCAGTACTTC	CASGLGGRGSGQETQYF
TRBV25-1	-	-	TRBJ2-7	TGTGCCAGCAGACCTCGAGGCAGCTCCTACGAGCAGTACTTC	CASRPRGSSYEQYF
TRBV14	-	many	TRBJ2-5	TGTGCCAGCAGCCAAGATAGCAGGGGCCTACAAGAGACCCAGTACTTC	CASSQDSRGLQETQYF
TRBV27	-	-	TRBJ2-7	TGTGCCAGCAGTTTAATCAACGGTCCCTACGAGCAGTACTTC	CASSLINGPYEQYF
TRBV4-3	TRBD1	-	TRBJ2-7	TGCGCCAGCAGCCAAGCATTGACAGGGGGCCCCTCCTACGAGCAGTACTTC	CASSQALTGGPSYEQYF
TRBV15	TRBD1	few	TRBJ2-7	TGTGCCACGAGGGGGACAGAAGACGAGCAGTACTTC	CATRGTEDEQYF
TRBV7-6	-	-	TRBJ2-2	TGTGCCAGCAGCTTTTTACTCGGACCCGGGGAGCTGTTTTTT	CASSFLLGPGELFF
TRBV7-2	-	many	TRBJ1-5	TGTGCCAGCAGCATGGACAGTTCCGGAAATCAGCCCCAGCATTTT	CASSMDSSGNQPQHF
TRBV9	-	many	TRBJ2-3	TGTGCCAGCAGCGTAGGATGGCGAGAAGGAGATACGCAGTATTTT	CASSVGWREGDTQYF
TRBV11-2	TRBD1	few	TRBJ1-6	TGTGCCAGTAACCCCCTCAGACAGGGCGGTTCACCCCTCCACTTT	CASNPLRQGGSPLHF
TRBV7-6	TRBD1	many	TRBJ2-5	TGTGCCAGCAGCTTAGGAGGGGGCGGTGAGACCCAGTACTTC	CASSLGGGGETQYF
TRBV4-3	TRBD2	few	TRBJ2-2	TGCGCCAGCAGCCCCCCGAACCGCGGGAGGCCTGGAACCGGGGAGCTGTTTTTT	CASSPPNRGRPGTGELFF
TRBV7-9	-	many	TRBJ2-7	TGTGCCATCCCCCACGAGCAGTACTTC	CAIPHEQYF
TRBV28	-	many	TRBJ2-1	TGTGCCACCGAAGACAATGAGCAGTTCTTC	CATEDNEQFF
TRBV9	-	few	TRBJ1-2	TGTGCCAGCAGAGCGTTCGGGGAGGAGGATGGCTACACCTTC	CASRAFGEEDGYTF
TRBV7-6	-	-	TRBJ1-1	TGTGCCAGCAGCCTAGTAGCGGATATGGTGAACACTGCAGCTTTCTTT	CASSLVADMVNTAAFF
TRBV20-1	-	-	TRBJ2-7	TGCAGTGCTCGACTCAGGGAAGGACTACGGGAGCAGTACTTC	CSARLREGLREQYF
TRBV20-1	-	many	TRBJ2-7	TGCAGTGCAGCCGGTGGCGAGCAGTACTTC	CSAAGGEQYF
TRBV28	TRBD2	-	TRBJ2-4	TGTGCCAGCAGTCATCGGACTAGCGGGAGTGACATTCAGTACTTC	CASSHRTSGSDIQYF
TRBV28	-	-	TRBJ2-7	TGTGCCAGCAGCCCAAGGGGCCTCTACGAGCAGTACTTC	CASSPRGLYEQYF
TRBV9	TRBD2	-	TRBJ2-3	TGTGCCAGCAGGGGAACACAGAGAGTCGGGACTAAATTCATCGATACGCAGTATTTT	CASRGTQRVGTKFIDTQYF
TRBV23-1	-	many	TRBJ2-5	TGCGCCAGCAGGCATCTCCCACCTCTCCCTCGACAGGTAGCAGAGACCCAGTACTTC	CASRHLPPLPRQVAETQYF
TRBV13	TRBD2	-	TRBJ2-1	TGTGCCAGCAGCTTAGTCTTGAGCGGGGGCCGGGAGCAGTTCTTC	CASSLVLSGGREQFF
TRBV27	TRBD2	-	TRBJ2-1	TGTGCCAGCAGTTCATTTAGCGGGAGTAGGGAGTATGAGCAGTTCTTC	CASSSFSGSREYEQFF
TRBV3-1	TRBD2	few	TRBJ2-7	TGTGCCAGCAGCTTTATACAAAGCGGGAGTTACGAGCAGTACTTC	CASSFIQSGSYEQYF
TRBV4-3	TRBD1	few	TRBJ1-4	TGCGCCAGCAGCCAAGGGACGGGACAGACTAATGAAAAACTGTTTTTT	CASSQGTGQTNEKLFF
TRBV9	-	many	TRBJ2-1	TGTGCCAGCAGCCGACTAGACGATGAGCAGTTCTTC	CASSRLDDEQFF
TRBV7-9	-	-	TRBJ2-3	TGTGCCAGCGGAGAAGGAGGTACGCAGTATTTT	CASGEGGTQYF
TRBV4-1	-	-	TRBJ2-2	TGCGCCCGCAGCCAAGATCCAAGAGCGAACACCGGGGAGCTGTTTTTT	CARSQDPRANTGELFF
TRBV2	-	-	TRBJ1-5	TGTGCCAGCAGTGAAGGTTCCACCAGTAATCCGCCCCAGCAATTT	CASSEGSTSNPPQQF
TRBV20-1	-	many	TRBJ1-5	TGCAGTGCAAAAGACGGGGAGAATCAGCCCCAGCATTTT	CSAKDGENQPQHF
TRBV29-1	TRBD2	many	TRBJ2-6	TGCAGCGCAGTTGGGGGGGAAGGGGCCAACGTCCTGACTTTC	CSAVGGEGANVLTF
TRBV28	-	few	TRBJ2-7	TGTGCCAGCAGTTTACCCAACTCCTACGAGCAGTACTTC	CASSLPNSYEQYF
TRBV27	-	-	TRBJ1-2	TGTGCCAGCAGTTTATCCCGCATTCAAGGCTACACCTTC	CASSLSRIQGYTF
TRBV27	-	few	TRBJ1-1	TGTGCCAGCAGTTTGAGGGCCAGAAACACTGAAGCTTTCTTT	CASSLRARNTEAFF
TRBV15	-	few	TRBJ1-5	TGTGCCACCAGCACCCGGACCGCTCCGTGGCAGCCCCAGCATTTT	CATSTRTAPWQPQHF
TRBV6-6	-	few	TRBJ2-7	TGTGCCAGCAGTTACTCTCCCGGAGCCTACGAGCAGTACTTC	CASSYSPGAYEQYF
TRBV6-2/TRBV6-3	TRBD1	-	TRBJ2-2	TGTGCCGGGACAGGGGACCCCTACACCGGGGAGCTGTTTTTT	CAGTGDPYTGELFF
TRBV6-2/TRBV6-3	-	-	TRBJ2-7	TGTGCCACCGGGGTATCCTACGAGCAGTACTTC	CATGVSYEQYF
TRBV28	-	many	TRBJ2-3	TGTGCCAGCAGTTTCCCTAAATCCCTAGGAGTAGATACGCAGTATTTT	CASSFPKSLGVDTQYF
TRBV3-1	-	-	TRBJ1-2	TGTGCCAGCAGCCAGACGAGGGGGGCCGAGGGCTATGGCTACACCTTC	CASSQTRGAEGYGYTF
TRBV28	-	many	TRBJ1-4	TGTGCCAGCAGTTTATGGAGACAGTCGAGGAGTGAAAAACTGTTTTTT	CASSLWRQSRSEKLFF
TRBV27	TRBD2	-	TRBJ2-1	TGTGCCAGCAGTCGACTAGCGGGTAAACCAAGCTCCTACAATGAGCAGTTCTTC	CASSRLAGKPSSYNEQFF
TRBV27	-	few	TRBJ2-1	TGTGCCAGCAGTCCGCCCGACAGAAATGAGCAGTTCTTC	CASSPPDRNEQFF
TRBV19	TRBD2	-	TRBJ2-1	TGTGCCAGTAGTATAGTACCCGGGACTACGGATGAGCAGTTCTTC	CASSIVPGTTDEQFF
TRBV7-7	-	few	TRBJ2-3	TGTGCTAGCAGCCGGACAGCCTCAGAGACGCAGTATTTT	CASSRTASETQYF
TRBV9	-	many	TRBJ2-6	TGTGCCAGCAGCGTAAATCCGGGCCTCTCTGGGGCCAACGTCCTGACTTTC	CASSVNPGLSGANVLTF